The 19 T cell receptor beta chains below come from one sample, sequenced in a study of T cell responses to AZD1222 COVID-19 vaccine. The repertoire was sequenced with immunoSEQ multiplex PCR; TCRdb's copy has only in-frame clones and lacks some. The table shows about 110,000 clones, with over 75% occurring only once. Material: peripheral blood, obtained 28 days after the second AZD1222 dose. These receptors were obtained from an adult who received the AZD1222 COVID-19 vaccine.

This rearrangement joins TRBV13 to TRBJ2-3; tentatively, D is TRBD2 (6 bases). CDR1 is PRHDT and CDR2 is FYEKMQ in the germline V gene (reference sequence). Trimming removed 2 bases at V and 6 bases at J, with 9 bases between. This CDR3 contains 13 residues. CDR3: CASSLQTSDTQYF. The CDR3 DNA is TGTGCCAGCAGCTTACAGACTAGTGATACGCAGTATTTT.

The chain joins TRBV27 to TRBJ1-5, with a weak D call TRBD1 (6 bases). The CDR3 consists of 13 residues. V lost 8 bases and J 7 bases, leaving 15 bases between the germline ends. CDR1 MNHEY and CDR2 SMNVEV come from the germline V gene (reference sequence). The DNA for the CDR3 is TGTGCCAGCTCATGGGGGCTCGGGCAGCCCCAGCATTTT. Protein: CASSWGLGQPQHF.

The genes are TRBV7-9 and TRBJ1-2, with D uncertain. Trimming shortened V by 0 bases and J by 5 bases, and 25 bases separated the two germline ends. CDR1 is SEHNR, CDR2 FQNEAQ, per germline (reference sequence). The CDR3 length is 19 residues. DNA of the CDR3: TGTGCCAGCAGCTTAGCGGGTAGAGGCGCCAGAGACCATACTTATGGCTACACCTTC. The encoded protein is CASSLAGRGARDHTYGYTF.

The rearrangement joins TRBV10-2 to TRBJ2-1; 7 bases agree with TRBD2. Unmatched junction bases numbered 20, after V lost 7 bases and J lost 2 bases. Germline CDR1 and CDR2: WSHSY and SAAADI. CDR3 length: 19 residues. CDR3 residues: CASTLGGGSWVSTYNEQFF. CDR3 sequence (DNA): TGCGCCAGCACTTTGGGGGGGGGATCCTGGGTTTCGACCTACAATGAGCAGTTCTTC.

The V and J genes are TRBV19 and TRBJ1-1; possibly TRBD1 for D (6 bases). Trimming removed 3 bases at V and 2 bases at J, with 10 bases between. The germline V gene encodes CDR1 LNHDA and CDR2 SQIVND (reference sequence). The length of the CDR3 is 14 residues. CDR3 region: CASSIRGGNTEAFF. CDR3 bases: TGTGCCAGTAGTATTAGAGGGGGTAACACTGAAGCTTTCTTT.

The chain is built from TRBV10-1 and TRBJ2-7; TRBD2 matches at 8 bases. The CDR3 runs 15 residues. After removal of 1 base from V and 3 bases from J, the junction contained 5 bases not matched to a gene. CDR1 and CDR2 (germline): WNHNN, SYGVQD (reference sequence). CDR3 sequence: CASSELAGWVYEQYF. The CDR3 DNA follows: TGCGCCAGCAGTGAGTTAGCGGGATGGGTCTACGAGCAGTACTTC.

The chain links TRBV30 to TRBJ1-2; D is undetermined. V shed 0 bases and J shed 6 bases, with 5 bases lying between them. Germline V CDR1 and CDR2: GTSNPN, SVGIG (reference sequence). The CDR3 is made up of 11 amino acids. Written as DNA, the CDR3 is TGTGCCTGGAGTGTAGGGCATGGCTACACCTTC. This gives the protein CAWSVGHGYTF.

V gene TRBV30 combines with J gene TRBJ1-5; D may be TRBD1 (5 bases). Between the trimmed V and J ends, which lost 5 bases and 1 base, there was a span of 9 bases. The CDR3 sequence is 13 residues long. Germline CDR1 and CDR2: GTSNPN and SVGIG (reference sequence). The CDR3 coding sequence is TGTGCCTGGTGCCGGGGGAGCAATCAGCCCCAGCATTTT. Amino acid sequence: CAWCRGSNQPQHF.

This chain connects TRBV7-3 to TRBJ2-1, with D unresolved. This CDR3 is 13 amino acids long. The germline V gene encodes CDR1 SGHTA and CDR2 FQGTGA. Trimming removed 2 bases at V and 8 bases at J, with 10 bases between. This chain's CDR3 is CASSLLGLDEQFF. The CDR3 DNA reads TGTGCCAGCAGCTTATTGGGTCTGGATGAGCAGTTCTTC. The full variable domain, in which reference TRBV7-3 and TRBJ2-1 provide the parts outside the CDR3, is GAGVSQTPSNKVTEKGKYVELRCDPISGHTALYWYRQSLGQGPEFLIYFQGTGAADDSGLPNDRFFAVRPEGSVSTLKIQRTERGDSAVYLCASSLLGLDEQFFGPGTRLTVL.

In DNA form, the CDR3 reads TGTGCCAGTAGTATCCTTGCAGGATTAACGAACACTGAAGCTTTCTTT. Its translation: CASSILAGLTNTEAFF. The chain uses TRBV19 and TRBJ1-1; D is unresolved. Deletions cut 3 bases from V and 1 base from J, with 15 bases between. The CDR3 extends over 16 amino acids. Germline CDR1 and CDR2: LNHDA and SQIVND (reference sequence).

This clone was detected only once. The CDR3 reads CSVKGGLRVGREAFF. The DNA for the CDR3 is TGCAGCGTTAAGGGGGGTTTGAGGGTGGGGAGAGAAGCTTTCTTT. The chain uses TRBV29-1 and TRBJ1-1, with D tentatively TRBD1 (6 bases). Trimming left V 5 bases short and J 8 bases short, with 24 bases between. The CDR3 is 15 amino acids. Germline V gene sequence: CDR1 SQVTM, CDR2 ANQGSEA.

This clone came up a few times. The CDR3 coding sequence is TGTGCCAGCAGTGTGGGGACTTTCACAGATACGCAGTATTTT. This sequence encodes CASSVGTFTDTQYF. V and J are TRBV2 and TRBJ2-3, with D tentatively TRBD2 (6 bases). The CDR3 covers 14 residues. Trimming took 4 bases from V and 2 from J, leaving 10 bases between them. Germline lookup yields CDR1 SNHLY and CDR2 FYNNEI.

This chain links TRBV6-5 with TRBJ1-2; possible D gene TRBD1, 5 bases. V was cut by 2 bases and J by 4 bases, with 8 bases left in between. The CDR3 has 13 residues. The germline V gene encodes CDR1 MNHEY and CDR2 SVGAGI. As DNA, the CDR3 is TGTGCCAGCAGTTACGGAAGGGGCTATGGCTACACCTTC. Translated: CASSYGRGYGYTF.

The chain is built from TRBV28 and TRBJ2-3; no firm D call. V was pared by 5 bases and J by 5 bases, with 8 bases between. CDR3 length equals 12 residues. Germline loops: CDR1 MDHEN, CDR2 SYDVKM. CDR3 sequence (DNA): TGTGCCAGCAGTCTCAGAGTAGATACGCAGTATTTT. It specifies CASSLRVDTQYF. The whole variable domain, filled in from reference TRBV28 and TRBJ2-3, reads DVKVTQSSRYLVKRTGEKVFLECVQDMDHENMFWYRQDPGLGLRLIYFSYDVKMKEKGDIPEGYSVSREKKERFSLILESASTNQTSMYLCASSLRVDTQYFGPGTRLTVL.

This clone has just one count. The genes are TRBV9 and TRBJ2-3; D is ambiguous. Trimming left V 0 bases short and J 0 bases short, with 14 bases between. There are 17 residues in the CDR3. The germline CDR1 and CDR2 sequences are SGDLS and YYNGEE. This chain's CDR3 is CASSVAKNPSSTDTQYF. The CDR3 nucleotides read TGTGCCAGCAGCGTAGCGAAGAACCCATCTAGCACAGATACGCAGTATTTT.

V gene TRBV5-1 combines with J gene TRBJ2-1; 9 bases align to TRBD2. Per the germline V gene, CDR1 is SGHRS and CDR2 is YFSETQ. The junction had 8 bases not matched to a gene; V was cut back by 4 bases and J by 0 bases. CDR3 length: 17 amino acids. Here the CDR3 DNA reads TGCGCCAGCAGCACGAGGACTAGCGCGGGCTCCTACAATGAGCAGTTCTTC. This encodes CASSTRTSAGSYNEQFF.

The chain uses TRBV6-8 and TRBJ1-2; no clear D. The V gene's germline CDR1 is MNHGY and CDR2 SAAAGT. The CDR3 totals 13 residues. Trimming left V 0 bases short and J 3 bases short, with 5 bases between. CDR3 protein: CASSYSFHYGYTF. As DNA, the CDR3 is TGTGCCAGCAGTTACTCGTTTCACTATGGCTACACCTTC.

The chain uses TRBV5-4 and TRBJ2-7; 7 bases line up with TRBD1. The CDR3 is made up of 16 amino acids. Unmatched junction bases numbered 10, after V lost 3 bases and J lost 1 base. Germline V CDR1 and CDR2: SGHNT, YYREEE (reference sequence). CDR3 in amino acids: CASSYTGAVGSYEQYF. Here the CDR3 DNA reads TGTGCCAGCAGCTATACAGGGGCAGTCGGTTCCTACGAGCAGTACTTC.

The chain joins TRBV28 to TRBJ1-1; tentative D call: TRBD1 (6 bases). Germline CDR1 MDHEN, CDR2 SYDVKM. Trimming stripped 6 bases from V and 2 bases from J, with 13 bases between. There are 14 residues in the CDR3. Here the CDR3 reads CASSDQGINTEAFF. The CDR3 DNA reads TGTGCCAGCAGCGATCAGGGGATAAACACTGAAGCTTTCTTT.